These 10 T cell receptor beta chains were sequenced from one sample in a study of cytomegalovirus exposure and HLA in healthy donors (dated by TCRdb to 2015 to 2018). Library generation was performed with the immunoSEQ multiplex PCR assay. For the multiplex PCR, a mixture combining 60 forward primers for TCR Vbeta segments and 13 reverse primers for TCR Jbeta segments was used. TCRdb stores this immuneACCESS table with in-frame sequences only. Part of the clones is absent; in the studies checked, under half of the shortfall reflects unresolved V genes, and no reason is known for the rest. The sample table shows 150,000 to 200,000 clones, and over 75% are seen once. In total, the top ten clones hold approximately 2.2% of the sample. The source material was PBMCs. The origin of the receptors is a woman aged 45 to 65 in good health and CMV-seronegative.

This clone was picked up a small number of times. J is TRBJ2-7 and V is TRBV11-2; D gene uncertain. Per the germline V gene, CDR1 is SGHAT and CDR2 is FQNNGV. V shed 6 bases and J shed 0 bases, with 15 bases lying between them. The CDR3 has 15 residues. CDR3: CASRLLRQNSYEQYF. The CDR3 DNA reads TGTGCCAGCAGACTTCTGAGGCAGAACTCCTACGAGCAGTACTTC.

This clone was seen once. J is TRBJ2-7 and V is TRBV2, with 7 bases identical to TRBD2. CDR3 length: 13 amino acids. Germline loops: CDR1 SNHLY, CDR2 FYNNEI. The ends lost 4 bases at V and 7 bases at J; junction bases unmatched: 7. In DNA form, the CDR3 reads TGTGCCAGCAGTGTGGCGGGAGTGGGGGAGCAGTACTTC. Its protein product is CASSVAGVGEQYF.

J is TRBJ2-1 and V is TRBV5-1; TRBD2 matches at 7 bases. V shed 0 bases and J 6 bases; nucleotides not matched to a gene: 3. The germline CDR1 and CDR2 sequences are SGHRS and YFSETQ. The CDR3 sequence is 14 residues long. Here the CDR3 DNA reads TGCGCCAGCAGCTTGGGCGGGAGTTTCAATGAGCAGTTCTTC. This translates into CASSLGGSFNEQFF.

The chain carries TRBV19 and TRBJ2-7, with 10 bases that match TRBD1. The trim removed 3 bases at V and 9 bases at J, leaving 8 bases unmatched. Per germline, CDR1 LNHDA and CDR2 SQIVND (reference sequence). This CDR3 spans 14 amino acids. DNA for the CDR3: TGTGCCAGTAGTATCCGGGACAGGGGTTCCGGGCAGTACTTC. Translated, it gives CASSIRDRGSGQYF.

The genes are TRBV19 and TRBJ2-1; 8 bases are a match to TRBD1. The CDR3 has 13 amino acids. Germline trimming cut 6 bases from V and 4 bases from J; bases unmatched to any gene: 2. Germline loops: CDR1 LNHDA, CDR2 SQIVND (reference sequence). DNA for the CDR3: TGTGCCAGTAGGGGGACAGGATACAATGAGCAGTTCTTC. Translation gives CASRGTGYNEQFF.

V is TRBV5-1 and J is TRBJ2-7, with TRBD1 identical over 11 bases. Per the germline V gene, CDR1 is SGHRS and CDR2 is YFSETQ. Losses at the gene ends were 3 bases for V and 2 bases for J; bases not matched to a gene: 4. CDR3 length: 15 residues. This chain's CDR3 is CASSSWTGGPYEQYF. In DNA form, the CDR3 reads TGCGCCAGCAGCTCTTGGACAGGGGGCCCCTACGAGCAGTACTTC.

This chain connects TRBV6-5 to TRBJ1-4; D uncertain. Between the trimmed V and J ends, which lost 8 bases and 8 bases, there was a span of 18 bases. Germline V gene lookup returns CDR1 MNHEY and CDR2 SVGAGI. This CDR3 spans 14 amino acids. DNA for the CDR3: TGTGCCAGCCTTGGAGGGAGGGTTTGGGAAAAACTGTTTTTT. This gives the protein CASLGGRVWEKLFF.

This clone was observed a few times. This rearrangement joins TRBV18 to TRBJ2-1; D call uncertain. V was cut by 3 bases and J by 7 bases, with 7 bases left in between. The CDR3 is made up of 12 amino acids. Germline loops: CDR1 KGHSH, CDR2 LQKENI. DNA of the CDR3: TGTGCCAGCTCACCCCTCAGAAATGAGCAGTTCTTC. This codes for CASSPLRNEQFF.

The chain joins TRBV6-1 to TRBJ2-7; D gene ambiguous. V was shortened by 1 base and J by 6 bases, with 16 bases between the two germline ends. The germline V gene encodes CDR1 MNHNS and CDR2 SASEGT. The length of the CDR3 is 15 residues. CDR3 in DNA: TGTGCCAGCAGTGAAGTAACAGTGACGGTGAGCGAGCAGTACTTC. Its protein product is CASSEVTVTVSEQYF.

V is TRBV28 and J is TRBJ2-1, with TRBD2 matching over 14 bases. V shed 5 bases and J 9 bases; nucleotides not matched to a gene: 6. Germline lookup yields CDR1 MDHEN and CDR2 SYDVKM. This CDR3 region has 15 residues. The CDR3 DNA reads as TGTGCCAGCAGTAGGGGGACTAGCGGGAGACCTGAGCAGTTCTTC. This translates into CASSRGTSGRPEQFF.